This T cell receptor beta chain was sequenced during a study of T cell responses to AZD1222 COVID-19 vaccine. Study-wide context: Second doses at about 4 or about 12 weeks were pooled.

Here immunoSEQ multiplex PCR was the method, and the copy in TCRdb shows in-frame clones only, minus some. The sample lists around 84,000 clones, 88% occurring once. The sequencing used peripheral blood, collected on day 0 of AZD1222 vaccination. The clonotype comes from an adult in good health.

The CDR3 coding sequence is TGTGCCAGCAGTGAAAGCCGCAATCAGCCCCAGCATTTT. This sequence encodes CASSESRNQPQHF. The rearrangement joins TRBV6-1 to TRBJ1-5, with no clear D. The CDR3 consists of 13 residues. V was cut by 2 bases and J by 2 bases, with 4 bases left in between. Germline CDR1 reads MNHNS; CDR2 reads SASEGT.